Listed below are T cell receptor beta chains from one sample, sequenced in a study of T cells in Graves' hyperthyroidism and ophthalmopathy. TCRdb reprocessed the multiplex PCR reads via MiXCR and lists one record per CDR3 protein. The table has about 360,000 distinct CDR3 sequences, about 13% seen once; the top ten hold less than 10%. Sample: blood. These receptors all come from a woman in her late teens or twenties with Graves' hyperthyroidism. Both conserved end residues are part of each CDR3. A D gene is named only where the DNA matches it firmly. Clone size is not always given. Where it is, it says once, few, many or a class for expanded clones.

TGTGCCAGCTCACCAGTGTCGACTAGTCGGGATGAGCAGTTCTTC,CASSPVSTSRDEQFF,many,TRBV18,.,TRBJ2-1
TGTGCCAGCAGTTTAGGCGGGAACCCTTACGAGCAGTACTTC,CASSLGGNPYEQYF,many,TRBV27,.,TRBJ2-7
TGTGCCAGCAACAACAACGTACTTGGATTTCCAACTGGAAACACCATATATTTT,CASNNNVLGFPTGNTIYF,many,TRBV12-3/TRBV12-4,.,TRBJ1-3
TGCAGTGCTAGGGAGGACAGCTATGGCTACACCTTC,CSAREDSYGYTF,many,TRBV20-1,.,TRBJ1-2
TGTGCATTGGGGGGGGGAACAGGCACTGAAGCTTTCTTT,CALGGGTGTEAFF,many,TRBV28,.,TRBJ1-1
TGTGCCAGCAGGCAAAGTGGAGTGGGGACAGGGGATAAGGCACCCCTCCACTTT,CASRQSGVGTGDKAPLHF,.,TRBV7-9,TRBD1,TRBJ1-6
TGTGCCAGCTCACCACAAGGCGGGGACTATGGCTACACCTTC,CASSPQGGDYGYTF,many,TRBV18,.,TRBJ1-2
TGTGCCAGCTCACCCGGCGGATTAAAAGAGGGTGGCTACACCTTC,CASSPGGLKEGGYTF,many,TRBV18,.,TRBJ1-2
TGCAGTGCTAGAGAGGGCGGGGGGGGTCAAGAGACCCAGTACTTC,CSAREGGGGQETQYF,many,TRBV20-1,TRBD2,TRBJ2-5
TGTGCCAGCAGCTTAATGGGTGGTTTTGAAGCTTTCTTT,CASSLMGGFEAFF,few,TRBV7-3,.,TRBJ1-1
TGTGCCAGTAGTATTGCGCAACCCAATCAGCCCCAGCATTTT,CASSIAQPNQPQHF,many,TRBV19,.,TRBJ1-5
TGTGCCAGTAGTACGGATTGGGAGGCTGAGCAGTTCTTC,CASSTDWEAEQFF,many,TRBV19,.,TRBJ2-1
TGTGCCAGCACGACTAGTTCTCGAGGTGGGCAGTACTTC,CASTTSSRGGQYF,many,TRBV28,.,TRBJ2-7
TGCGCCAGCAGCTTTCGGGATGTGAACACTGAAGCTTTCTTT,CASSFRDVNTEAFF,many,TRBV5-1,.,TRBJ1-1
TGTGCCAGCAGCCAAGGGACCCGGGGAGGTAATGAAAAACTGTTTTTT,CASSQGTRGGNEKLFF,.,TRBV4-2,.,TRBJ1-4
TGTGCCAGCAGTTACGGCAGTACATCCGAGCAGTACTTC,CASSYGSTSEQYF,many,TRBV6-5,.,TRBJ2-7
TGTGCCAGCAGTTTGACAGGCTATGAGCAGTTCTTC,CASSLTGYEQFF,many,TRBV28,.,TRBJ2-1
TGTGCCAGCAGCTCTTATATCGTCAACAGGGAAGGCTACACCTTC,CASSSYIVNREGYTF,many,TRBV7-3,.,TRBJ1-2
TGTGCCAGCAGTGAGACAGGGTGGACAGATACGCAGTATTTT,CASSETGWTDTQYF,.,TRBV2,TRBD1,TRBJ2-3
TGTGCCGTCCCCCGGGACCCCACAGATACGCAGTATTTT,CAVPRDPTDTQYF,many,TRBV2,.,TRBJ2-3
TGCAGTGCTAGAGGTTCGACTAGCGGGAGAATCTACGAGCAGTACTTC,CSARGSTSGRIYEQYF,many,TRBV20-1,TRBD2,TRBJ2-7
TGTGCCAGCCACGGGACAGGGAAGGCTGAAAAACTGTTTTTT,CASHGTGKAEKLFF,many,TRBV18,TRBD1,TRBJ1-4
TGTGCCAGCAGGCGAGGGGCTGGGGCCAACGTCCTGACTTTC,CASRRGAGANVLTF,.,TRBV2,.,TRBJ2-6
TGCGCCAGCAGCTTGGAAGGGGGCTCCAACACTGAAGCTTTCTTT,CASSLEGGSNTEAFF,many,TRBV5-1,TRBD1,TRBJ1-1